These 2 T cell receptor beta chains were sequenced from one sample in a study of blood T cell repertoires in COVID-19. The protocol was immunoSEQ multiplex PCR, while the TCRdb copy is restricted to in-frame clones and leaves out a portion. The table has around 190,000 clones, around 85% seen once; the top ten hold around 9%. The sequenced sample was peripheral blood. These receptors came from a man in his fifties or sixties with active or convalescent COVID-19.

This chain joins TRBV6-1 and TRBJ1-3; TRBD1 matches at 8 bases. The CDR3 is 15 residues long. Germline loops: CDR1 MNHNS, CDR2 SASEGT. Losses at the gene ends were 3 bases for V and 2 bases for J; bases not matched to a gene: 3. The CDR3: CASSDEDRAGNTIYF. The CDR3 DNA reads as TGTGCCAGCAGTGATGAGGACAGGGCTGGAAACACCATATATTTT.

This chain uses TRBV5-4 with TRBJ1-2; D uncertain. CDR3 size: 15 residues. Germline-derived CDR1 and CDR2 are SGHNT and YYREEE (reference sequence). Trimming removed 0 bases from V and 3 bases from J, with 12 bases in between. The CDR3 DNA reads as TGTGCCAGCAGCTTGGCCGAAGGCGGAGACTATGGCTACACCTTC. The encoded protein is CASSLAEGGDYGYTF.